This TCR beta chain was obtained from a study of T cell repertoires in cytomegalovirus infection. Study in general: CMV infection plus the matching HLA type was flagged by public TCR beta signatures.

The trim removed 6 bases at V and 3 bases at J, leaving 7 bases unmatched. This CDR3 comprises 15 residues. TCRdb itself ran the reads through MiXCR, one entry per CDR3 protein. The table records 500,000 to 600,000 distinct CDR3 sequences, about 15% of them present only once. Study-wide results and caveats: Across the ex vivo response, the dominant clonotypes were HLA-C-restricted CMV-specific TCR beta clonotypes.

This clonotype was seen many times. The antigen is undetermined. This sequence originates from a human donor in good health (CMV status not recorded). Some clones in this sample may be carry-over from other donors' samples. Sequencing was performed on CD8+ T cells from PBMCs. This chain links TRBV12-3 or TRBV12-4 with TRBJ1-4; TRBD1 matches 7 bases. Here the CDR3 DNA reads TGTGCCAGCAGACACCGGGACAGAGCTAATGAAAAACTGTTTTTT. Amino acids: CASRHRDRANEKLFF.